The rows below give T cell receptor beta chains drawn from one sample of a study of control samples from healthy donors and cancer patients. The protocol was immunoSEQ multiplex PCR, while the TCRdb copy is restricted to in-frame clones and leaves out a portion. The top ten clones hold 8.5% of a sample with about 160,000 clones, around 95% of them seen once. The sequenced sample was blood. These receptor sequences come from a woman aged 35 to 49 in good health. CDR3s include the opening cysteine and the closing phenylalanine or tryptophan. Each record gives: CDR3 DNA, CDR3 protein, V gene, D gene, J gene, clone size. D genes are given only for firm matches. Expanded clones are given a class, and other clones once, few, many or no size at all.

TGTGCCAGCAAGATGGGGGGCGAAACCGGGGAGCTGTTTTTT | CASKMGGETGELFF | TRBV2 | NA | TRBJ2-2 | NA
TGTGCCAGCAGCCAATTTGGGGCCGGGACCTACGAGCAGTACTTC | CASSQFGAGTYEQYF | TRBV4-2 | NA | TRBJ2-7 | NA
TGTGCCAGCAGTCGGCACATGAACACTGAAGCTTTCTTT | CASSRHMNTEAFF | TRBV27 | NA | TRBJ1-1 | NA
TGTGCCAGCAGCGTAGCCGGCACCGCCTATGGCTACACCTTC | CASSVAGTAYGYTF | TRBV9 | NA | TRBJ1-2 | NA
TGTGCCACCAGCAGAGATCTATCGGCAGGGGGCGAAAACACCATATATTTT | CATSRDLSAGGENTIYF | TRBV15 | TRBD1 | TRBJ1-3 | once
TGTGCCAGCAGCGTAGGTGGCAGGGCTAACTCTGGGGCCAACGTCCTGACTTTC | CASSVGGRANSGANVLTF | TRBV9 | NA | TRBJ2-6 | NA
TGTGCCAGCAGCTTGGGTTTGGGGACATCTAATGAAAAACTGTTTTTT | CASSLGLGTSNEKLFF | TRBV5-4 | NA | TRBJ1-4 | NA
TGTGCCAGCAGCCAACAGGAATCCTATAATTCACCCCTCCACTTT | CASSQQESYNSPLHF | TRBV3-1/TRBV3-2 | NA | TRBJ1-6 | NA
TGTGCCAGCAGTCAACCGGGGGAGGGGGGCTACACCTTC | CASSQPGEGGYTF | TRBV6-5 | NA | TRBJ1-2 | NA
TGCGCCAGCAGTGGTCTAGGAAAAGAGACCCAGTACTTC | CASSGLGKETQYF | TRBV10-2 | NA | TRBJ2-5 | NA
TGTGCCAGCAGCCAAGATGGTCCCGGCAATCAGCCCCAGCATTTT | CASSQDGPGNQPQHF | TRBV3-1/TRBV3-2 | NA | TRBJ1-5 | NA
TGTGCCAGCAAACTAACGGGGGTCAATCAGCCCCAGCATTTT | CASKLTGVNQPQHF | TRBV2 | NA | TRBJ1-5 | NA
TGCGCCAGCAGGCCACTAGCGAGGAACGAGCAGTACTTC | CASRPLARNEQYF | TRBV5-1 | TRBD2 | TRBJ2-7 | NA
TGCGCCAGCAGCCACCAACCCGACAGGGGCCAAAAACTGTTTTTT | CASSHQPDRGQKLFF | TRBV5-1 | TRBD1 | TRBJ1-4 | NA
TGCGCCAGCAGTGACAGGGAGGACACTGAAGCTTTCTTT | CASSDREDTEAFF | TRBV10-1 | NA | TRBJ1-1 | once
TGCGCCAGCACCAGGGATGCAACTAATGAAAAACTGTTTTTT | CASTRDATNEKLFF | TRBV4-3 | NA | TRBJ1-4 | once
TGTGCCACCAGCCCACTGGGCGACTCCTACGAGCAGTACTTC | CATSPLGDSYEQYF | TRBV15 | NA | TRBJ2-7 | NA
TGTGCCAGCAGTTATTTGGGTAACGAGCAGTACTTC | CASSYLGNEQYF | TRBV6-5 | NA | TRBJ2-7 | NA
TGTGCCAGCAGCCCCCCATACAGGACAGGGAGGGGAGATACGCAGTATTTT | CASSPPYRTGRGDTQYF | TRBV5-5 | NA | TRBJ2-3 | NA
TGTGCCAGCAGCTTGGTGGGGGGGCGCCCCGAGGGGCAGTACTTC | CASSLVGGRPEGQYF | TRBV5-6 | NA | TRBJ2-7 | NA
TGTGCCATCAGTGATAGGGTACCCACGGATGGCTACACCTTC | CAISDRVPTDGYTF | TRBV10-3 | NA | TRBJ1-2 | once
TGTGCCAGCAGTTACCGCAGGACATCGAACACCGGGGAGCTGTTTTTT | CASSYRRTSNTGELFF | TRBV6-6 | NA | TRBJ2-2 | NA
TGTGCTAGTGGCCGGACAGGGGGCACTGAAGCTTTCTTT | CASGRTGGTEAFF | TRBV12-5 | TRBD1 | TRBJ1-1 | NA
TGTGCCAGTACCGCGGGACAGATGAACACTGAAGCTTTCTTT | CASTAGQMNTEAFF | TRBV19 | TRBD1 | TRBJ1-1 | NA
TGTGCCAGCAGTGAAGGCCTGGCAGGGGAGTATCAGCCCCAGCATTTT | CASSEGLAGEYQPQHF | TRBV2 | NA | TRBJ1-5 | once
TGTGCCAGCAGTTTAGAGGGGGGGGCTTTCTTT | CASSLEGGAFF | TRBV12-3/TRBV12-4 | NA | TRBJ1-1 | NA
TGCAGCGGGGTGCAAATGAAGGGCACTGAAGCTTTCTTT | CSGVQMKGTEAFF | TRBV29-1 | NA | TRBJ1-1 | once
TGTGCCAGCAGCCAAGATCCAGGTAGGAACACTGAAGCTTTCTTT | CASSQDPGRNTEAFF | TRBV3-1/TRBV3-2 | NA | TRBJ1-1 | NA
TGTGCCAGCAGTTTAAGGCAGGGTTTAAGAGAAGGGAGACTTGCCTACGAGCAGTACTTC | CASSLRQGLREGRLAYEQYF | TRBV27 | NA | TRBJ2-7 | NA